This record covers a single TCR beta chain. The data were taken from a study of T cell responses to AZD1222 COVID-19 vaccine. Measured with immunoSEQ multiplex PCR; TCRdb has only the in-frame clones, and not every one. This table has fewer than 200,000 clones, roughly 92% appearing once. The sample in question was peripheral blood, obtained 28 days after the second AZD1222 dose. The source is an adult who received the AZD1222 COVID-19 vaccine.

For the CDR3, the DNA is TGTGCCAGCAGTCGGAGACGGGAAATGAACACTGAAGCTTTCTTT. Translated, it gives CASSRRREMNTEAFF. The chain joins TRBV27 to TRBJ1-1; D is unclear. The V gene's germline CDR1 is MNHEY and CDR2 SMNVEV (reference sequence). V was trimmed by 5 bases and J by 0 bases, leaving 13 bases between them. The CDR3 length is 15 residues.